These T cell receptor beta chains were read from a single sample in a study of blood T cell repertoires in COVID-19. Generated by immunoSEQ multiplex PCR, the TCRdb table keeps only in-frame clones and is missing some. The sample records roughly 250,000 clones, about 89% being singletons. Input material: peripheral blood. These receptors were taken from a man under 40 with acute or convalescent COVID-19. The CDR3 runs from the conserved cysteine through the conserved F or W. D genes are given only for firm matches. The size of a clone is reported for some rows only, either as once, few or many, or as a class for expanded clones.

abundance: .
j_gene: TRBJ1-6
d_gene: .
v_gene: TRBV3-1/TRBV3-2
CDR3nt: TGTGCCAGCAGCCGCGAACATTCACCCCTCCACTTT
CDR3aa: CASSREHSPLHF

abundance: .
j_gene: TRBJ2-1
d_gene: TRBD1
v_gene: TRBV19
CDR3nt: TGTGCCAGTAGTCCGCCCCCCTCGGACAGGGCTCGGGGGAATGAGCAGTTCTTC
CDR3aa: CASSPPPSDRARGNEQFF

abundance: .
j_gene: TRBJ1-5
d_gene: .
v_gene: TRBV7-2
CDR3nt: TGTGCCAGCAGCTTAGGGCCTTATCAGCCCCAGCATTTT
CDR3aa: CASSLGPYQPQHF

abundance: .
j_gene: TRBJ2-7
d_gene: .
v_gene: TRBV13
CDR3nt: TGTGCCAGCAGCGTCTACGGGAAATACTCCTACGAGCAGTACTTC
CDR3aa: CASSVYGKYSYEQYF

abundance: .
j_gene: TRBJ2-5
d_gene: TRBD1
v_gene: TRBV6-5
CDR3nt: TGTGCCAGCACCCGGGACAGCTTTGGAGAGACCCAGTACTTC
CDR3aa: CASTRDSFGETQYF

abundance: once
j_gene: TRBJ2-7
d_gene: .
v_gene: TRBV6-5
CDR3nt: TGTGCCAGCAGTTACTCCGGGGACTACGAGCAGTACTTC
CDR3aa: CASSYSGDYEQYF

abundance: .
j_gene: TRBJ2-7
d_gene: TRBD1
v_gene: TRBV18
CDR3nt: TGTGCCAGCTCACCACAACAGGGGGACGAGCAGTACTTC
CDR3aa: CASSPQQGDEQYF

abundance: .
j_gene: TRBJ1-1
d_gene: .
v_gene: TRBV6-5
CDR3nt: TGTGCCAGCAGTTCACAGACGGTGCTTACTGAAGCTTTCTTT
CDR3aa: CASSSQTVLTEAFF

abundance: .
j_gene: TRBJ1-5
d_gene: TRBD1
v_gene: TRBV19
CDR3nt: TGTGCCAGTACCGCAGCCGGACAGGGGTACAATCAGCCCCAGCATTTT
CDR3aa: CASTAAGQGYNQPQHF

abundance: .
j_gene: TRBJ1-3
d_gene: .
v_gene: TRBV28
CDR3nt: TGTGCCAGCAGTTTATTTCGGAGCTCTGGAAACACCATATATTTT
CDR3aa: CASSLFRSSGNTIYF

abundance: .
j_gene: TRBJ1-6
d_gene: TRBD1
v_gene: TRBV14
CDR3nt: TGTGCCAGCAGCCAAGATCGGAACAGGGGGAATTCACCCCTCCACTTT
CDR3aa: CASSQDRNRGNSPLHF

abundance: .
j_gene: TRBJ1-1
d_gene: .
v_gene: TRBV5-4
CDR3nt: TGTGCCAGCAGCTTGAGGGACACCCACGAAGCTTTCTTT
CDR3aa: CASSLRDTHEAFF

abundance: once
j_gene: TRBJ2-3
d_gene: TRBD2
v_gene: TRBV6-5
CDR3nt: TGTGCCAGCAGTTCCTCTAGCGGGAGTGGCAATACGCAGTATTTT
CDR3aa: CASSSSSGSGNTQYF

abundance: .
j_gene: TRBJ1-3
d_gene: .
v_gene: TRBV3-1/TRBV3-2
CDR3nt: TGTGCCAGCAGCCAAGTCATAAGCAGGGCCACTGGAAACACCATATATTTT
CDR3aa: CASSQVISRATGNTIYF

abundance: .
j_gene: TRBJ2-1
d_gene: .
v_gene: TRBV3-1/TRBV3-2
CDR3nt: TGTGCCAGCAGCCAATCAATCTCCTACAATGAGCAGTTCTTC
CDR3aa: CASSQSISYNEQFF

abundance: .
j_gene: TRBJ2-3
d_gene: .
v_gene: TRBV10-3
CDR3nt: TGTGCCATCAGTGACCACGGGAGTTTCACAGATACGCAGTATTTT
CDR3aa: CAISDHGSFTDTQYF

abundance: once
j_gene: TRBJ2-1
d_gene: TRBD2
v_gene: TRBV5-1
CDR3nt: TGCGCCAGCAGAAATAGCGGGAGGGATATACGGGGGCAGTTCTTC
CDR3aa: CASRNSGRDIRGQFF

abundance: .
j_gene: TRBJ2-7
d_gene: .
v_gene: TRBV7-9
CDR3nt: TGTGCCAGCAGCTACTCAAGGTCGGCTACTACCTACGAGCAGTACTTC
CDR3aa: CASSYSRSATTYEQYF

abundance: .
j_gene: TRBJ1-2
d_gene: TRBD1
v_gene: TRBV6-6
CDR3nt: TGTGCCAGCAGATCATCCGGGACAGGGGCAAACTATGGCTACACCTTC
CDR3aa: CASRSSGTGANYGYTF